The text below deals with one T cell receptor (beta chain). Its antigen remains unknown. Repertoires were generated with immunoSEQ multiplex PCR, while TCRdb's copy carries only in-frame clones and drops some. This table has roughly 91,000 clones, about 96% appearing once. The CDR3 has 13 residues. V lost 8 bases, J lost 7 bases, and 7 bases stayed unmatched. Germline V gives CDR1 SGHAT, CDR2 FQNNGV. The sample belongs to a study of OX40 agonist ivuxolimab in advanced cancers. Study-level background: Partial responses were observed in three patients, of whom one had hepatocellular carcinoma and two had cutaneous melanoma. Overall study results and limits: It was not determined which antigens were specifically recognized by the peripheral T cells that had undergone clonal expansion. Expanded clones were, on average, more numerous among CD8+ T cells than CD4+. A proportion of nonresponders additionally exhibited low normalized T-cell clonal expansion.

The sample here was CD4+ or CD8+ T cells sorted from blood, taken in a trial of the OX40 agonist ivuxolimab. This receptor was obtained from an adult with an advanced solid tumor such as melanoma, head and neck, liver or kidney cancer. This chain joins TRBV11-2 and TRBJ1-2; 10 nucleotides line up with TRBD1. As DNA, the CDR3 is TGTGCCAGCGGCCTGACAGGGGGCAGTGGCTACACCTTC. Protein product: CASGLTGGSGYTF.